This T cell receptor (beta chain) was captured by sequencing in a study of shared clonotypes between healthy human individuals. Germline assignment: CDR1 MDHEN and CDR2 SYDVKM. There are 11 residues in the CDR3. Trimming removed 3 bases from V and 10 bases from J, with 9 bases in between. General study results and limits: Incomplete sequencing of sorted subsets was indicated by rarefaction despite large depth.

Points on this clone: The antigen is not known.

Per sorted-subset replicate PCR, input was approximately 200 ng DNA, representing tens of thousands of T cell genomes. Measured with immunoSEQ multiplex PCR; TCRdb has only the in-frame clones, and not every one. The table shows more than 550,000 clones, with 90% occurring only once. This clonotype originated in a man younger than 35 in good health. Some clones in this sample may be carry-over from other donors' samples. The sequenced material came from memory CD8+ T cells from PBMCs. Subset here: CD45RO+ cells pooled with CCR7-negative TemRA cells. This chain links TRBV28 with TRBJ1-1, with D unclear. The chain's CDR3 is CASSFWGGAFF. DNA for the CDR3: TGTGCCAGCAGTTTTTGGGGTGGAGCTTTCTTT.